These 15 T cell receptor beta chains were sequenced from one sample in a study of T cells in Graves' hyperthyroidism and ophthalmopathy. TCR beta CDR3 region amplification was performed from RNA transcripts. First-round RT-PCR of the TCR CDR3 relied on the HTBI primer set. From the multiplex PCR reads, TCRdb called clonotypes with MiXCR, one entry per CDR3 protein. The data hold about 250,000 distinct CDR3 sequences, with more than 20% observed a single time. The sample taken for sequencing was blood. These receptors came from a woman between 40 and 55 years old with Graves' ophthalmopathy.

The sample holds many counts of this clonotype. The rearrangement uses TRBV29-1 and TRBJ2-5; 7 bases agree with TRBD1. There are 14 residues in the CDR3. V shed 6 bases and J 7 bases; nucleotides not matched to a gene: 14. Germline values: CDR1 SQVTM, CDR2 ANQGSEA. The CDR3 DNA reads as TGCAGCGTCCTTCCGACAGGGTTCGAGATGACCCAGTACTTC. The encoded protein is CSVLPTGFEMTQYF. Drawing the rest from reference TRBV29-1 and TRBJ2-5, the complete variable domain is SAVISQKPSRDICQRGTSLTIQCQVDSQVTMMFWYRQQPGQSLTLIATANQGSEATYESGFVIDKFPISRPNLTFSTLTVSNMSPEDSSIYLCSVLPTGFEMTQYFGPGTRLLVL.

Notes on this clonotype: Being one base from a much bigger clone, this may be a read error. This chain joins TRBV6-1 and TRBJ2-6; 9 bases fit TRBD1. Germline assignment: CDR1 MNHNS and CDR2 SASEGT. The CDR3 covers 17 residues. The CDR3 nucleotides are TGTGCCAGCAGCCTCCCGGACAGGGGCTCTGCGGCCAACGTCCTGACTTTC. It specifies CASSLPDRGSAANVLTF.

This clonotype was counted ten times or more. The chain recombines TRBV6-5 with TRBJ2-7; 8 bases agree with TRBD2. Looked up from germline, CDR1 is MNHEY and CDR2 is SVGAGI. This CDR3 contains 16 residues. The J segment lost 3 bases and the V segment lost 0 bases, leaving 7 bases of the junction unmatched. CDR3 nucleotides: TGTGCCAGCAGTTACTCTCATAGCGGGAACCGCTACGAGCAGTACTTC. Translated: CASSYSHSGNRYEQYF.

This clonotype appeared many times. The gene calls are TRBV11-2 and TRBJ2-3; TRBD1 might be the D (5 bases). The germline CDR1 and CDR2 sequences are SGHAT and FQNNGV. There are 15 residues in the CDR3. Between the trimmed V and J ends, which lost 1 base and 1 base, there was a span of 9 bases. The CDR3, as DNA: TGTGCCAGCAGCTTAGTAGGGGTCCGCACAGATACGCAGTATTTT. Translation: CASSLVGVRTDTQYF.

This rearrangement joins TRBV7-2 to TRBJ1-2; tentative D call: TRBD1 (6 bases). Germline V gene data show CDR1 as SGHTA and CDR2 as FQGNSA. The CDR3 consists of 14 residues. Deletions cut 5 bases from V and 3 bases from J, with 13 bases between. In DNA, the CDR3 is TGTGCCAGCAGCCCAGGGGTCCAGGACTATGGCTACACCTTC. It codes for CASSPGVQDYGYTF. The complete variable domain, with remaining parts taken from reference TRBV7-2 and TRBJ1-2, reads GAGVSQSPSNKVTEKGKDVELRCDPISGHTALYWYRQSLGQGLEFLIYFQGNSAPDKSGLPSDRFSAERTGGSVSTLTIQRTQQEDSAVYLCASSPGVQDYGYTFGSGTRLTVV.

This sequence joins TRBV12-3 or TRBV12-4 and TRBJ1-1, with D possibly matching TRBD1 (6 bases). The V and J ends lost 5 bases and 0 bases respectively, with 13 bases between them. This CDR3 region has 15 residues. CDR3 in amino acids: CASSELGQLNTEAFF. The CDR3 bases are TGTGCCAGCAGTGAACTTGGACAGTTGAACACTGAAGCTTTCTTT.

This clonotype was detected ten times or more. The chain links TRBV6-1 to TRBJ1-2, with TRBD1 matching 7 bases. The CDR3 spans 13 residues. V lost 3 bases and J lost 4; bases outside the gene matches: 2. Germline V lookup: CDR1 MNHNS, CDR2 SASEGT. The CDR3 protein is CASSETGLYGYTF. The CDR3 DNA reads TGTGCCAGCAGTGAGACAGGGCTCTATGGCTACACCTTC.

In this sample, this clonotype turned up many times. This chain connects TRBV4-2 to TRBJ1-5; TRBD1 aligns across 9 bases. CDR1 LGHNA and CDR2 YNFKEQ come from the germline V gene. The CDR3 is 16 residues long. J gave up 3 bases and V 2 bases, and 5 bases lay outside the gene matches. CDR3 bases: TGTGCCAGCAGCCAAAGACAGGGGGACCCCAATCAGCCCCAGCATTTT. It translates to CASSQRQGDPNQPQHF.

The gene calls are TRBV15 and TRBJ1-2; D remains unclear. V shed 0 bases and J shed 8 bases, with 4 bases lying between them. The CDR3 length is 11 residues. Germline-derived CDR1 and CDR2 are LNHNV and YYDKDF (reference sequence). DNA of the CDR3: TGTGCCACCAGCAGAGATAGCGGCTACACCTTC. The encoded protein is CATSRDSGYTF.

The chain employs TRBV5-1 and TRBJ2-5, with unresolved D. This CDR3 is 15 amino acids long. Trimming left V 2 bases short and J 2 bases short, with 13 bases between. Germline assignment: CDR1 SGHRS and CDR2 YFSETQ. The CDR3 spells CASSFAGPKQETQYF. CDR3 coding DNA: TGCGCCAGCAGCTTTGCAGGACCGAAGCAAGAGACCCAGTACTTC. Looking up the rest from reference TRBV5-1 and TRBJ2-5 gives the full variable domain: KAGVTQTPRYLIKTRGQQVTLSCSPISGHRSVSWYQQTPGQGLQFLFEYFSETQRNKGNFPGRFSGRQFSNSRSEMNVSTLELGDSALYLCASSFAGPKQETQYFGPGTRLLVL.

This clonotype was picked up a small number of times. The chain combines TRBV11-2 with TRBJ2-7, with 11 nucleotides matching TRBD2. This CDR3 is 16 amino acids long. Trimming cost V 0 bases and J 4 bases; bases outside gene matches: 5. Germline CDR1 and CDR2: SGHAT and FQNNGV. In DNA form, the CDR3 reads TGTGCCAGCAGCTTAGAGGGGACTAGCGGCAATTACGAGCAGTACTTC. Residues: CASSLEGTSGNYEQYF.

Ten or more counts support this clonotype. Written as DNA, the CDR3 is TGCAGCGTACGACAGGGAGGGGGTTACACCGGGGAGCTGTTTTTT. Encoded protein: CSVRQGGGYTGELFF. The gene calls are TRBV29-1 and TRBJ2-2; D may match TRBD1 or TRBD2 (7 bases each). This CDR3 spans 15 amino acids. Trimming pared 6 bases from V and 3 bases from J, leaving 17 bases between. Germline lookup yields CDR1 SQVTM and CDR2 ANQGSEA.

The rearrangement uses TRBV20-1 and TRBJ1-2; D unresolved. The germline V and J ends were trimmed by 0 bases and 4 bases, with 6 bases remaining between them. CDR1 DFQATT and CDR2 SNEGSKA come from the germline V gene (reference sequence). The CDR3 totals 12 residues. CDR3 in amino acids: CSARDLSYGYTF. CDR3 bases: TGCAGTGCTAGAGATTTGTCCTATGGCTACACCTTC.

This clonotype was observed at least ten times. In DNA, the CDR3 is TGCAGCGCCGACCAGCGGGACTATGGCTACACCTTC. Protein sequence: CSADQRDYGYTF. This chain joins TRBV20-1 and TRBJ1-2, with D hard to call. The CDR3 contains 12 residues. CDR1 and CDR2 from the germline V gene are DFQATT and SNEGSKA (reference sequence).

This clonotype was counted a few times. V usage is TRBV7-2 and J usage is TRBJ2-7; 7 nucleotides agree with TRBD1. Germline loops: CDR1 SGHTA, CDR2 FQGNSA. J gave up 5 bases and V 3 bases, and 7 bases lay outside the gene matches. This CDR3 has 14 residues. CDR3 in DNA: TGTGCCAGCAGCTTCCACAGGGGAGTCAACGAGCAGTACTTC. It translates to CASSFHRGVNEQYF.